The table lists the clone carrying this T cell receptor (beta chain) with many counts. Its antigen remains unknown. The junction departs from the called germline gene at one end, perhaps through a read error. These data come from a study of human T cells and chemical hapten exposure. General study results and limits: A positive correlation with patch test score was found for PT1 expanded TCR counts.

CDR3 length equals 11 residues. Germline CDR1 and CDR2: SEHNR and FQNEAQ (reference sequence). The library tagged each cDNA molecule with unique molecular identifiers. TCRdb passed the RACE reads through MiXCR, listing each CDR3 protein once. The profile shows roughly 380,000 distinct CDR3 sequences, about 4.8% of them singletons. Time point given: patch test 1, 2 weeks after DPC sensitization. Treatment indicated: therapeutic diphenylcyclopropenone sensitization with weekly scalp DPC. People who gave samples had alopecia, were 18 to 70 years old, and were suitable for DPC. The receptor was derived from a woman aged 45-60 years with alopecia areata. Some clones in this sample may be carry-over from other donors' samples. Sequences were derived from whole blood, sampled in connection with sensitization to the hapten diphenylcyclopropenone (DPC). The rearrangement uses TRBV7-9 and TRBJ2-7; D may match TRBD1 or TRBD2 (5 bases each). The CDR3 spells CASSLVGTDPF. CDR3 nucleotide sequence: TGTGCCAGCAGCTTAGTAGGGACGGACCCCTTC.